This T cell receptor (beta chain) was identified in a study of cytomegalovirus exposure and HLA in healthy donors. Broader study findings: Donor immune exposure was known only as CMV serostatus.

Germline assignment: CDR1 LNHDA and CDR2 SQIVND (reference sequence). V was shortened by 6 bases and J by 2 bases, with 14 bases between the two germline ends. This CDR3 has 15 residues. On this clone itself: Its antigen remains unknown.

Donors were ostensibly healthy at sampling, although undocumented immune exposures were probable. The PCR used 60 Vbeta and 13 Jbeta primers. This table comes from immunoSEQ multiplex PCR, and its TCRdb copy is limited to in-frame clones, with some not included. This repertoire includes over 50,000 clones. Sequencing input: PBMCs. The receptor was isolated from a middle-aged man in good health and CMV-seropositive. This chain links TRBV19 with TRBJ1-3; D may be TRBD1 (6 bases). The CDR3 bases are TGTGCCAGTAGAGTTCTAGGGGGAACTGGAAACACCATATATTTT. Protein product: CASRVLGGTGNTIYF.